The 14 T cell receptor beta chains below were found in one sample sequenced in a study of cytomegalovirus exposure and HLA in healthy donors. PCR employed 60 Vbeta and 13 Jbeta primers. The assay was immunoSEQ multiplex PCR, and TCRdb's table has in-frame clones only and misses some. The sample has around 200,000 clones; the top ten hold around 0.95%. The source material was PBMCs. These receptors came from a woman in her twenties or thirties in good health and CMV-seropositive.

CDR3 loop: CASSLDREAFF. As DNA, the CDR3 is TGTGCCAGCAGCTTAGACAGGGAAGCTTTCTTT. The chain recombines TRBV7-9 with TRBJ1-1, with a possible D match to TRBD1 (5 bases). From germline, CDR1 is SEHNR and CDR2 FQNEAQ (reference sequence). Trimming took off 1 base at V and 8 bases at J, with 5 bases between the two ends. This CDR3 comprises 11 residues.

V gene TRBV5-1 combines with J gene TRBJ2-7; D is uncertain. This CDR3 spans 15 amino acids. Germline lookup yields CDR1 SGHRS and CDR2 YFSETQ. The V end was cut by 0 bases, the J end by 3 bases, with 13 bases between. The CDR3 reads CASSLGRKLDYEQYF. The DNA of the CDR3 is TGCGCCAGCAGCTTGGGCAGGAAGTTGGACTACGAGCAGTACTTC.

In the case of this clone: Other DNA sequences in this sample translate to the same CDR3. The chain uses TRBV6-5 and TRBJ1-2; perhaps TRBD1 as D (5 bases). V lost 2 bases, J lost 4 bases, and 5 bases lay in between. CDR1 is MNHEY and CDR2 is SVGAGI in the germline V gene. The CDR3 is 12 residues long. The CDR3 loop is CASSYRGYGYTF. For the CDR3, the DNA is TGTGCCAGCAGTTACAGGGGCTATGGCTACACCTTC.

This chain joins TRBV16 and TRBJ2-3, with TRBD2 matching 7 bases. J was trimmed by 4 bases and V by 4 bases; bases with no gene match: 14. The CDR3 is 17 amino acids. Looked up from germline, CDR1 is KGHSY and CDR2 is FQNENV. This chain's CDR3 is CASSPPSPGLYSDTQYF. The CDR3 DNA is TGTGCCAGCAGCCCACCTAGCCCGGGACTATATTCAGATACGCAGTATTTT.

V gene TRBV5-1 combines with J gene TRBJ2-4, with 11 bases lining up with TRBD2. Trimming at V came to 3 bases and at J to 7 bases, leaving 12 bases not matched to a gene. This CDR3 is 17 amino acids long. Germline V gene data show CDR1 as SGHRS and CDR2 as YFSETQ. In DNA form, the CDR3 reads TGCGCCAGCAGCTCCATCCTCACTAGCGGGAGTAATAACATTCAGTACTTC. Protein: CASSSILTSGSNNIQYF.

The gene calls are TRBV28 and TRBJ1-5; the match to TRBD1 covers 11 bases. V lost 8 bases to trimming and J lost 0 bases; unmatched junction nucleotides: 9. In germline, CDR1 is MDHEN, CDR2 SYDVKM. The CDR3 sequence is 17 residues long. The CDR3 DNA reads TGTGCCAGCGGGGGTCACGGGACAGGGGGTAGCAATCAGCCCCAGCATTTT. Translation gives CASGGHGTGGSNQPQHF.

The gene calls are TRBV21-1 and TRBJ2-1; the table assigns TRBD2, which was not confirmed against the DNA. TRBV21-1 represents a pseudogene. This CDR3 has 15 amino acids. The CDR3 protein is CASSKKAGGYNEQFF. The CDR3 DNA reads as TGTGCCAGCAGCAAAAAAGCGGGGGGTTACAATGAGCAGTTCTTC.

V gene TRBV6-5 combines with J gene TRBJ1-4; TRBD1 might be the D (5 bases). The germline V gene has CDR1 MNHEY and CDR2 SVGAGI. CDR3 size: 14 residues. Between the trimmed V and J ends, which lost 3 bases and 4 bases, there was a span of 9 bases. The CDR3 region has the DNA TGTGCCAGCAGTTATGGGGGGTTTAATGAAAAACTGTTTTTT. Amino acids: CASSYGGFNEKLFF.

The chain carries TRBV19 and TRBJ2-3, with a weak D call TRBD2 (5 bases). CDR3 size: 13 residues. Germline V gene lookup returns CDR1 LNHDA and CDR2 SQIVND (reference sequence). V was trimmed by 9 bases and J by 0 bases, leaving 10 bases between them. CDR3 sequence (DNA): TGTGCCAGCAGGCGCGGGAGCACAGATACGCAGTATTTT. Translation: CASRRGSTDTQYF.

The rearrangement links TRBV5-5 to TRBJ1-3; D is uncertain. The germline V and J ends were trimmed by 4 bases and 3 bases, with 14 bases remaining between them. The CDR3 is 15 amino acids. Germline V gene lookup returns CDR1 SGHKS and CDR2 YYEKEE (reference sequence). The chain's CDR3 is CASSTKKNGGNTIYF. The CDR3 DNA is TGTGCCAGCAGCACTAAAAAAAACGGTGGAAACACCATATATTTT. The complete variable domain, with remaining parts taken from reference TRBV5-5 and TRBJ1-3, reads DAGVTQSPTHLIKTRGQQVTLRCSPISGHKSVSWYQQVLGQGPQFIFQYYEKEERGRGNFPDRFSARQFPNYSSELNVNALLLGDSALYLCASSTKKNGGNTIYFGEGSWLTVV.

The V and J genes are TRBV9 and TRBJ2-7, with a possible D match to TRBD2 (7 bases). Trimming took 2 bases from V and 0 from J, leaving 15 bases between them. The CDR3 sequence is 16 residues long. From germline, CDR1 is SGDLS and CDR2 YYNGEE. The CDR3 DNA is TGTGCCAGCAGCGTGGGGGCGGGAGCGAACTCCTACGAGCAGTACTTC. Protein sequence: CASSVGAGANSYEQYF.

The rearrangement joins TRBV10-2 to TRBJ2-1; tentatively, D is TRBD2 (5 bases). Trimming pared 4 bases from V and 9 bases from J, leaving 7 bases between. The CDR3 has 11 residues. Germline values: CDR1 WSHSY, CDR2 SAAADI. This CDR3 reads CASSVEGEQFF. The CDR3 region has the DNA TGCGCCAGCAGTGTTGAGGGTGAGCAGTTCTTC.

The rearrangement links TRBV28 to TRBJ2-5, with D perhaps TRBD2 (6 bases). Near its end, the DNA agrees better with TRBJ2-7, so the J call may be wrong. This CDR3 is 14 amino acids long. Germline V CDR1 and CDR2: MDHEN, SYDVKM. CDR3 loop: CASSPPGVGYEQYF. The CDR3 coding sequence is TGTGCCAGCAGTCCCCCGGGGGTAGGGTACGAGCAGTACTTC.

The genes are TRBV9 and TRBJ1-2; TRBD1 might be the D (5 bases). Germline CDR1 and CDR2: SGDLS and YYNGEE. Deletions cut 4 bases from V and 5 bases from J, with 15 bases between. The CDR3 runs 14 residues. CDR3 bases: TGTGCCAGCAGCCCGGGGGGGAGTCGGTATGGCTACACCTTC. It encodes CASSPGGSRYGYTF.